The 17 T cell receptor beta chains below all came from one sample that was sequenced in a study of T cells after yellow fever vaccination. TCRdb ran MiXCR on the 5' RACE reads and lists one entry per CDR3 protein. The table includes a few hundred thousand distinct CDR3 sequences, 6.9% detected once. Sequences were derived from CD4+ T cells sorted from PBMCs, sampled 15 days after the yellow fever booster vaccination. The source of these receptors is a man aged 25 to 40 who received the YFV17D yellow fever vaccine.

This clonotype was counted between two and nine times. The chain couples TRBV7-2 to TRBJ2-5, with no clear D. In germline, CDR1 is SGHTA, CDR2 FQGNSA. The CDR3 is 13 residues long. Trimming left V 1 base short and J 1 base short, with 4 bases between. CDR3 DNA sequence: TGTGCCAGCAGCTTAGTTTCCCAAGAGACCCAGTACTTC. Translated, it gives CASSLVSQETQYF.

This clonotype was picked up a small number of times. This sequence joins TRBV20-1 and TRBJ2-7, with no clear D. The germline gives CDR1 DFQATT, CDR2 SNEGSKA (reference sequence). Deletions cut 0 bases from V and 3 bases from J, with 6 bases between. The CDR3 extends over 12 amino acids. Written as DNA, the CDR3 is TGCAGTGCTAGAGATTTCAACTACGAGCAGTACTTC. Its protein is CSARDFNYEQYF.

In its sample, this clonotype was seen a few times. This chain uses TRBV7-2 with TRBJ2-1; the match to TRBD2 covers 10 bases. J was trimmed by 0 bases and V by 5 bases; bases with no gene match: 7. Germline V lookup: CDR1 SGHTA, CDR2 FQGNSA. The CDR3 has 17 residues. Here the CDR3 DNA reads TGTGCCAGCAGCAGAACTAGCGGGGATAGCTCCTACAATGAGCAGTTCTTC. Its translation: CASSRTSGDSSYNEQFF.

Only a few counts were recorded for this clonotype. The gene calls are TRBV15 and TRBJ2-1, with 9 positions matching TRBD2. CDR3 length: 19 residues. Per the germline V gene, CDR1 is LNHNV and CDR2 is YYDKDF (reference sequence). With V trimmed by 0 bases and J by 9 bases, 18 bases remained unmatched. The CDR3 DNA follows: TGTGCCACCAGCAGAGATTTCAGCGGACTAGCGCGAGATAGGGGTGAGCAGTTCTTC. This codes for CATSRDFSGLARDRGEQFF. Together with reference TRBV15 and TRBJ2-1, the CDR3 gives the full variable domain: DAMVIQNPRYQVTQFGKPVTLSCSQTLNHNVMYWYQQKSSQAPKLLFHYYDKDFNNEADTPDNFQSRRPNTSFCFLDIRSPGLGDTAMYLCATSRDFSGLARDRGEQFFGPGTRLTVL.

The V gene is TRBV7-9, the J gene TRBJ2-5, with no clear D. Trimming removed 4 bases at V and 0 bases at J, with 12 bases between. Germline V CDR1 and CDR2: SEHNR, FQNEAQ (reference sequence). The CDR3 contains 15 residues. The CDR3 DNA reads TGTGCCAGCAGCTCTAGGAGCAGGTACCAAGAGACCCAGTACTTC. This translates into CASSSRSRYQETQYF.

This clonotype was seen ten or more times. V gene TRBV7-2 combines with J gene TRBJ2-3; tentative D call: TRBD1 (6 bases). Per germline, CDR1 SGHTA and CDR2 FQGNSA. The CDR3 is 13 amino acids. V dropped 5 bases and J dropped 4 bases, with 10 bases sitting between them. CDR3 bases: TGTGCCAGCAGCAAAACAGGGCCAGATACGCAGTATTTT. Amino acid sequence: CASSKTGPDTQYF.

This clonotype was recorded at least ten times. The chain combines TRBV20-1 with TRBJ2-1, with D perhaps TRBD1 (6 bases). Trimming took 3 bases from V and 0 from J, leaving 9 bases between them. In germline, CDR1 is DFQATT, CDR2 SNEGSKA (reference sequence). This CDR3 spans 14 amino acids. The CDR3 protein is CSARQGSSYNEQFF. The CDR3 nucleotides are TGCAGTGCTAGGCAGGGGAGCTCCTACAATGAGCAGTTCTTC.

The genes are TRBV25-1 and TRBJ1-4; possible D gene TRBD1, 5 bases. The CDR3 runs 13 residues. The germline V gene encodes CDR1 MGHDK and CDR2 SYGVNS. Trimming pared 1 base from V and 10 bases from J, leaving 10 bases between. CDR3 coding DNA: TGTGCCAGCAGTGAATCGGGGCCGGGAAAACTGTTTTTT. Residues: CASSESGPGKLFF.

As DNA, the CDR3 is TGTGCCAGCAGCTTGTCCCTCCTAGAGCAGTTCTTC. It specifies CASSLSLLEQFF. The chain links TRBV7-2 to TRBJ2-1; D unresolved. The CDR3 covers 12 residues. Trimming cost V 3 bases and J 10 bases, with 10 bases left between them. Germline values: CDR1 SGHTA, CDR2 FQGNSA.

This clonotype has a count of ten or more. The chain has TRBV7-9 and TRBJ2-1, with D maybe TRBD2 (6 bases). Trimming stripped 2 bases from V and 7 bases from J, with 12 bases between. Germline loops: CDR1 SEHNR, CDR2 FQNEAQ (reference sequence). The CDR3 has 14 residues. This CDR3 is CASSLTLASNEQFF. Here the CDR3 DNA reads TGTGCCAGCAGCTTAACACTAGCTAGTAATGAGCAGTTCTTC. The full variable domain, completed using reference TRBV7-9 and TRBJ2-1, is DTGVSQNPRHKITKRGQNVTFRCDPISEHNRLYWYRQTLGQGPEFLTYFQNEAQLEKSRLLSDRFSAERPKGSFSTLEIQRTEQGDSAMYLCASSLTLASNEQFFGPGTRLTVL.

This clonotype was counted ten times or more. The CDR3 here is CSVEDLDTQYF. Written as DNA, the CDR3 is TGCAGCGTTGAAGATCTGGATACGCAGTATTTT. This chain uses TRBV29-1 with TRBJ2-3; D not resolved. V was trimmed by 0 bases and J by 6 bases, leaving 4 bases between them. The V gene's germline CDR1 is SQVTM and CDR2 ANQGSEA. The CDR3 covers 11 residues.

There are a few counts of this clonotype. The chain combines TRBV6-5 with TRBJ1-1, with D unresolved. This CDR3 is 14 amino acids long. V was cut by 6 bases and J by 1 base, with 12 bases left in between. Germline CDR1 MNHEY, CDR2 SVGAGI. CDR3 coding DNA: TGTGCCAGCAGCTTAATTGAAACGAACACTGAAGCTTTCTTT. It specifies CASSLIETNTEAFF.

The table lists this clonotype with many counts. V and J are TRBV5-1 and TRBJ2-3; 8 bases agree with TRBD1. There are 15 residues in the CDR3. The V gene's germline CDR1 is SGHRS and CDR2 YFSETQ. The junction had 4 bases not matched to a gene; V was cut back by 3 bases and J by 1 base. In DNA form, the CDR3 reads TGCGCCAGCAGCTCGGGGGACAGGCGCACAGATACGCAGTATTTT. Translating it yields CASSSGDRRTDTQYF.

The chain couples TRBV19 to TRBJ2-7, with TRBD1 identical over 8 bases. V was pared by 6 bases and J by 2 bases, with 9 bases of the junction left unmatched. CDR3 length: 15 amino acids. Germline V gene data show CDR1 as LNHDA and CDR2 as SQIVND (reference sequence). Here the CDR3 DNA reads TGTGCCAGTAGGCGGGGCGGGACAGGAGCCTACGAGCAGTACTTC. Translation: CASRRGGTGAYEQYF.

This chain joins TRBV4-3 and TRBJ2-5, with D hard to call. The CDR3 sequence is 14 residues long. V was cut by 4 bases and J by 6 bases, with 15 bases left in between. The germline CDR1 and CDR2 sequences are LGHNA and YSLEER. CDR3 residues: CASSPGRSVKTQYF. The CDR3, as DNA: TGCGCCAGCAGCCCCGGAAGATCTGTTAAGACCCAGTACTTC.

Comment on this clonotype: A much more abundant neighbour one base away suggests this may be a read error. V and J are TRBV14 and TRBJ1-1, with D uncertain. The CDR3 length is 15 residues. Germline V gene data show CDR1 as SGHDN and CDR2 as FVKESK. V lost 1 base, J lost 5 bases, and 14 bases lay in between. In DNA, the CDR3 is TGTGCCAGCAGCCAAGTCCGCGCGGGGAAGACTGAAGCTTTCTTT. This encodes CASSQVRAGKTEAFF.

In its sample, this clonotype was seen a few times. This chain uses TRBV19 with TRBJ2-1; 11 bases align to TRBD2. Looked up from germline, CDR1 is LNHDA and CDR2 is SQIVND (reference sequence). Trimming removed 1 base from V and 4 bases from J; junction bases left unmatched: 0. The CDR3 length is 15 residues. The CDR3 here is CASSIGTSGYNEQFF. The CDR3 DNA is TGTGCCAGTAGTATAGGGACTAGCGGGTACAATGAGCAGTTCTTC.